A selection of T cell receptor beta chains follows, all from one sample in a study of T cell responses to AZD1222 COVID-19 vaccine. Sequencing was performed with immunoSEQ multiplex PCR; in TCRdb, only in-frame clones are kept and a portion is missing. The repertoire holds roughly 120,000 clones, with around 94% as singletons. The sample here was peripheral blood, taken 28 days after the second AZD1222 dose. The receptor source for this set is an adult who received the AZD1222 COVID-19 vaccine. The CDR3 runs from the conserved cysteine through the conserved F or W. The order of the fields is J gene, D gene, V gene, clone size, CDR3 protein, CDR3 DNA. The D gene is left open where the match is weak. Rows may omit the clone size; those that give it use once, few, many or a size class.

TRBJ1-1,TRBD1,TRBV10-3,few,CAISGTGARFEAFF,TGTGCCATCAGTGGTACAGGGGCCCGGTTTGAAGCTTTCTTT
TRBJ2-7,-,TRBV2,-,CASSESTRESLRHEQYF,TGTGCCAGCAGCGAGAGTACCCGGGAGTCATTACGGCACGAGCAGTACTTC
TRBJ1-2,TRBD1,TRBV30,-,CAWVTGDWHGYTF,TGTGCCTGGGTGACAGGGGATTGGCATGGCTACACCTTC
TRBJ1-5,TRBD1,TRBV27,-,CASSPGQGRFQPQHF,TGTGCCAGCAGTCCCGGACAGGGAAGATTTCAGCCCCAGCATTTT
TRBJ2-2,-,TRBV6-5,-,CASRSRGSGELFF,TGTGCCAGCAGGTCCCGGGGGTCCGGGGAGCTGTTTTTT
TRBJ1-5,-,TRBV5-1,once,CASSLGGSNQPQHF,TGCGCCAGCAGCTTGGGCGGGAGCAATCAGCCCCAGCATTTT
TRBJ2-1,TRBD2,TRBV3-1/TRBV3-2,-,CASSQTGTSGYNEQFF,TGTGCCAGCAGCCAAACCGGGACTAGCGGATACAATGAGCAGTTCTTC
TRBJ2-1,-,TRBV4-2,-,CASSQGYEQFF,TGTGCCAGCAGCCAAGGTTACGAGCAGTTCTTC
TRBJ1-1,-,TRBV7-2,-,CASSPRLIMNTEAFF,TGTGCCAGCAGCCCCCGACTCATCATGAACACTGAAGCTTTCTTT
TRBJ1-5,-,TRBV15,-,CATSRVHRVKSNQPQHF,TGTGCCACCAGCAGAGTTCACAGGGTAAAGAGCAATCAGCCCCAGCATTTT
TRBJ1-4,-,TRBV7-9,-,CASRRAATNEKLFF,TGTGCCAGCAGGAGGGCCGCAACTAATGAAAAACTGTTTTTT